These 19 T cell receptor beta chains originate from one sample sequenced in a study of Ad26.COV2.S vaccination and SARS-CoV-2 variants. Assay: immunoSEQ multiplex PCR; the TCRdb copy retains only in-frame clones and omits some. In the table there are about 390,000 clones, about 92% of which are singletons. Treatment defined: 15 to 20 received Ad26.COV2.S at low or high dose, single or two shots; roughly five received placebo; per-sample allocation not given. The study sampled participants on day 63 after the first vaccine or placebo injection. Sequences were derived from peripheral blood, sampled in a trial of Ad26.COV2.S vaccine versus placebo. The receptors were gathered from a person between 18 and 59 years old who received the Ad26.COV2.S COVID-19 vaccine or a placebo.

The rearrangement joins TRBV27 to TRBJ2-2; D remains unclear. V lost 3 bases to trimming and J lost 1 base, with 3 bases between them. Germline CDR1 reads MNHEY; CDR2 reads SMNVEV (reference sequence). The CDR3 is made up of 13 amino acids. The CDR3 loop is CASSFGNTGELFF. The CDR3 nucleotides are TGTGCCAGCAGTTTTGGGAACACCGGGGAGCTGTTTTTT.

The CDR3, as DNA: TGCAGCGTTGATGGGACAGTGAGACAAGAGACCCAGTACTTC. Translated: CSVDGTVRQETQYF. The chain employs TRBV29-1 and TRBJ2-5; 7 bases map to TRBD1. The CDR3 runs to 14 residues. Germline loops: CDR1 SQVTM, CDR2 ANQGSEA. Losses at the gene ends were 3 bases for V and 2 bases for J; bases not matched to a gene: 6.

This chain links TRBV15 with TRBJ1-2, with D unresolved. Germline loops: CDR1 LNHNV, CDR2 YYDKDF (reference sequence). Trimming stripped 0 bases from V and 4 bases from J, with 12 bases between. The CDR3 sequence is 15 residues long. As DNA, the CDR3 is TGTGCCACCAGCAGAGATCGAGGCACGGCCTATGGCTACACCTTC. Amino acids: CATSRDRGTAYGYTF.

The chain combines TRBV28 with TRBJ1-1, with TRBD1 matching 7 bases. The CDR3 spans 19 residues. V trimming: 3 bases; J trimming: 2 bases; junction bases outside the gene matches: 18. Germline V gene data show CDR1 as MDHEN and CDR2 as SYDVKM. The CDR3 spells CASSFPQGGLFTANTEAFF. The CDR3, as DNA: TGTGCCAGCAGTTTTCCGCAGGGGGGTTTATTTACCGCTAACACTGAAGCTTTCTTT.

The chain recombines TRBV5-1 with TRBJ1-1; 7 positions match TRBD1. Trimming at V came to 5 bases and at J to 5 bases, leaving 6 bases not matched to a gene. Germline V gives CDR1 SGHRS, CDR2 YFSETQ. CDR3 size: 13 residues. For the CDR3, the DNA is TGCGCCAGCAGGTGGGTGACAGGGACTGAAGCTTTCTTT. Translating it yields CASRWVTGTEAFF.

V usage is TRBV13 and J usage is TRBJ2-7; TRBD1 agrees at 7 bases. This CDR3 region has 14 residues. With V trimmed by 3 bases and J by 6 bases, 8 bases remained unmatched. CDR1 is PRHDT and CDR2 is FYEKMQ in the germline V gene (reference sequence). CDR3 in DNA: TGTGCCAGCAGCTTCCAGGGGGTTGTAGGCGAGCAGTACTTC. Amino acid sequence: CASSFQGVVGEQYF.

CDR3 in DNA: TGTGCCTTGCCTCCGGGACGACAAGAGACCCAGTACTTC. Its translation is CALPPGRQETQYF. This chain uses TRBV30 with TRBJ2-5; either TRBD1 or TRBD2 may supply D (5 bases each). Trimming stripped 7 bases from V and 2 bases from J, with 14 bases between. The CDR3 is 13 amino acids. Germline V gives CDR1 GTSNPN, CDR2 SVGIG (reference sequence).

V usage is TRBV9 and J usage is TRBJ2-4, with TRBD2 as a possible D gene (6 bases). V lost 4 bases and J 3 bases, leaving 14 bases between the germline ends. The CDR3 covers 15 residues. Germline V CDR1 and CDR2: SGDLS, YYNGEE. For the CDR3, the DNA is TGTGCCAGCAGCTACTCGGGGGATGACAAAAACATTCAGTACTTC. Translation gives CASSYSGDDKNIQYF.

This chain connects TRBV27 to TRBJ2-7; weak D call: TRBD2 (5 bases). This CDR3 is 11 amino acids long. Deletions cut 8 bases from V and 5 bases from J, with 10 bases between. CDR1 and CDR2 (germline): MNHEY, SMNVEV (reference sequence). For the CDR3, the DNA is TGTGCCAGCCGATCGGGGAACGAGCAGTACTTC. Its translation is CASRSGNEQYF.

The V gene is TRBV5-4, the J gene TRBJ2-1; 8 positions agree with TRBD1. This CDR3 contains 13 residues. Germline V gene lookup returns CDR1 SGHNT and CDR2 YYREEE (reference sequence). V shed 4 bases, J shed 10 bases, and the junction held 7 bases outside the gene matches. CDR3 sequence: CASSVGQEIEQFF. The CDR3 nucleotides read TGTGCCAGCAGCGTGGGACAGGAGATAGAGCAGTTCTTC. The full variable domain, completed using reference TRBV5-4 and TRBJ2-1, is ETGVTQSPTHLIKTRGQQVTLRCSSQSGHNTVSWYQQALGQGPQFIFQYYREEENGRGNFPPRFSGLQFPNYSSELNVNALELDDSALYLCASSVGQEIEQFFGPGTRLTVL.

CDR3 nucleotide sequence: TGCGCCAGCAGCTTGGGGAGTTCCGGGGGCTACGAGCAGTACTTC. It yields the protein CASSLGSSGGYEQYF. The chain employs TRBV5-1 and TRBJ2-7, with a weak D call TRBD2 (6 bases). Germline V lookup: CDR1 SGHRS, CDR2 YFSETQ. V gave up 0 bases and J gave up 3 bases, with 13 bases separating them. The CDR3 loop spans 15 amino acids. Based on the CDR3 plus reference TRBV5-1 and TRBJ2-7, the full variable domain is KAGVTQTPRYLIKTRGQQVTLSCSPISGHRSVSWYQQTPGQGLQFLFEYFSETQRNKGNFPGRFSGRQFSNSRSEMNVSTLELGDSALYLCASSLGSSGGYEQYFGPGTRLTVT.

The chain employs TRBV4-3 and TRBJ1-1; 11 bases map to TRBD1. The CDR3 has 14 amino acids. V trimming: 3 bases; J trimming: 8 bases; junction bases outside the gene matches: 5. Germline V gene data show CDR1 as LGHNA and CDR2 as YSLEER. The CDR3 DNA sequence: TGCGCCAGCAGCCAGGACAGGGGGCATGCGGAAGCTTTCTTT. Protein product: CASSQDRGHAEAFF.

The V and J genes are TRBV24-1 and TRBJ1-5; tentatively, D is TRBD1 (6 bases). In germline, CDR1 is KGHDR, CDR2 SFDVKD. The CDR3 spans 15 residues. V lost 3 bases and J 4 bases, leaving 12 bases between the germline ends. The CDR3 reads CATSDGQGLNQPQHF. CDR3 DNA sequence: TGTGCCACCAGTGATGGGCAGGGGCTGAATCAGCCCCAGCATTTT.

This clone appeared a single time. The chain is built from TRBV28 and TRBJ1-2, with TRBD1 matching over 8 bases. Per the germline V gene, CDR1 is MDHEN and CDR2 is SYDVKM. This CDR3 has 13 amino acids. Trimming removed 6 bases from V and 6 bases from J; junction bases left unmatched: 6. Here the CDR3 reads CASSNRGWDGYTF. CDR3 in DNA: TGTGCCAGCAGCAACAGGGGGTGGGATGGCTACACCTTC.

V is TRBV19 and J is TRBJ2-1; the D is unclear. Germline CDR1 LNHDA, CDR2 SQIVND (reference sequence). CDR3 size: 14 residues. With 7 bases removed from V and 2 bases from J, the gap between germline ends came to 12 bases. The CDR3 loop is CASTLRWAYNEQFF. CDR3 DNA: TGTGCCAGTACCCTCCGGTGGGCCTACAATGAGCAGTTCTTC.

V is TRBV7-9 and J is TRBJ1-4; 7 bases fit TRBD1. The CDR3 contains 18 residues. V dropped 5 bases and J dropped 0; count of bases not matched to a gene: 12. Looked up from germline, CDR1 is SEHNR and CDR2 is FQNEAQ (reference sequence). CDR3 sequence (DNA): TGTGCCAGCAGCCCATGGACAGGCCGAGCTGCAACTAATGAAAAACTGTTTTTT. Its translation: CASSPWTGRAATNEKLFF.

J is TRBJ1-6 and V is TRBV7-2; D gene ambiguous. Germline assignment: CDR1 SGHTA and CDR2 FQGNSA. Trimming left V 3 bases short and J 9 bases short, with 27 bases between. This CDR3 region has 19 residues. The CDR3 loop reads CASSLWRRQSESRSSPLHF. For the CDR3, the DNA is TGTGCCAGCAGCTTGTGGCGTAGGCAGAGTGAAAGCCGGAGTTCACCCCTCCACTTT.

A remark on this clone: Other DNA sequences within the sample encode an identical CDR3. V usage is TRBV15 and J usage is TRBJ1-4, with TRBD1 identical over 7 bases. The V gene's germline CDR1 is LNHNV and CDR2 YYDKDF (reference sequence). The CDR3 consists of 14 residues. J was trimmed by 5 bases and V by 3 bases; bases with no gene match: 3. The DNA for the CDR3 is TGTGCCACCAGCAGGGGACAGTTGAATGAAAAACTGTTTTTT. It translates to CATSRGQLNEKLFF.

This sequence joins TRBV7-2 and TRBJ2-7; D is possibly TRBD1 (5 bases). Germline CDR1 reads SGHTA; CDR2 reads FQGNSA. The germline V and J ends were trimmed by 1 base and 0 bases, with 13 bases remaining between them. The CDR3 spans 16 residues. Here the CDR3 reads CASSLDATASSYEQYF. The CDR3 DNA is TGTGCCAGCAGCTTAGATGCGACAGCGAGCTCCTACGAGCAGTACTTC.